This TCR beta chain was captured by sequencing in a study of blood T cell repertoires in COVID-19. Patients in Seattle were enrolled during active infection, then followed longitudinally. V lost 0 bases, J lost 6 bases, and 12 bases lay in between. CDR1 MNHNS and CDR2 SASEGT come from the germline V gene. The CDR3 is made up of 15 amino acids. Original methodology: Reference gene primers were amplified, and this amplification served to estimate nucleated cell counts. Libraries were prepared by immunoSEQ multiplex PCR; TCRdb keeps only in-frame clonotypes and omits some of them. V and J calls and clone size are those listed in that table; D and trimming were worked out from the DNA. The sample holds roughly 150,000 clones; 85% are singletons and the top ten take approximately 8%.

Input material: peripheral blood. The chain uses TRBV6-1 and TRBJ1-5; no definite D call. The clonotype originates from a woman aged 80 or over with COVID-19, enrolled during active disease. The chain's CDR3 is CASSEAHRGRQPQHF. The CDR3 nucleotides read TGTGCCAGCAGTGAAGCTCACCGGGGTCGTCAGCCCCAGCATTTT.